These 30 T cell receptor beta chains originate from one sample sequenced in a study of T cell clonality in common variable immunodeficiency. Sequencing was performed with immunoSEQ multiplex PCR; in TCRdb, only in-frame clones are kept and a portion is missing. Recorded here are some 45,000 clones, with no singletons, and the ten leading clones hold about 6%. The sequencing input was peripheral blood mononuclear cells. The receptor source for this set is a person aged 18-69 years in good health.

This clone was recorded at least ten times. The CDR3 goes on 3 residues after the read ends, and that part is filled in from the germline J gene. J is TRBJ2-7 and V is TRBV7-8; D perhaps matches TRBD1 (6 bases). V gave up 2 bases and J gave up 4 bases, with 18 bases separating them. CDR3 length: 16 amino acids. The V gene's germline CDR1 is SGHVS and CDR2 FQNEAQ. CDR3 sequence: CASSLRPGENSYEQYF. The DNA read from the CDR3 is TGTGCCAGCAGCTTACGACCAGGGGAAAACTCTTACGAG.

This clone was detected ten times or more. Coverage ceases 3 residues before the CDR3 finishes, and the germline J gene fills in the end. This chain connects TRBV12-3 or TRBV12-4 to TRBJ1-4; 7 bases line up with TRBD1. This CDR3 spans 18 amino acids. CDR3 region: CASSWAGQTNSGANVLFF. CDR3 DNA (partial): TGTGCCAGCAGTTGGGCGGGACAGACAAACTCTGGGGCCAACGTA.

In this sample, this clone turned up many times. Sequencing ends 3 residues short of the CDR3 end; the germline J gene provides the rest. This sequence joins TRBV30 and TRBJ1-2; D gene uncertain. There are 12 residues in the CDR3. The V end lost 0 bases, the J end lost 6 bases, and 8 bases lay between the germline ends. Germline CDR1 GTSNPN, CDR2 SVGIG (reference sequence). The CDR3 DNA, read in part, is TGTGCCTGGAGTGTAGGGCCCCATGGC. It specifies CAWSVGPHG. In full, the CDR3 is CAWSVGPHGYTF.

In its sample, this clone was seen many times. The CDR3 end falls 3 residues outside the read, so it is completed with the germline J gene. The V call is TRBV20-1, the J call TRBJ1-2, with 8 bases lining up with TRBD1. The CDR3 totals 15 residues. Looked up from germline, CDR1 is DFQATT and CDR2 is SNEGSKA (reference sequence). CDR3 protein: CSAGVPDREVGGYTF. CDR3 DNA, as far as it was read: TGCAGTGCTGGGGTCCCGGACAGGGAGGTTGGAGGC.

This clone came up many times. The CDR3 end lies 3 residues beyond the end of the read and is filled in from the germline J gene. The chain employs TRBV19 and TRBJ2-1, with 11 bases lining up with TRBD2. Trimming removed 5 bases from V and 9 bases from J; junction bases left unmatched: 9. Germline assignment: CDR1 LNHDA and CDR2 SQIVND (reference sequence). CDR3 length: 15 residues. The chain's CDR3 is CASSPLAGGLAEQFF. Partial CDR3 DNA: TGTGCCAGTAGTCCCTTAGCGGGGGGGCTGGCTGAG.

In this sample, this clone turned up many times. The CDR3 end lies 3 residues beyond the end of the read and is filled in from the germline J gene. The genes are TRBV30 and TRBJ1-6; TRBD1 agrees at 7 bases. The CDR3 is 14 amino acids. From germline, CDR1 is GTSNPN and CDR2 SVGIG (reference sequence). J was trimmed by 9 bases and V by 0 bases; bases with no gene match: 5. The CDR3 is CAWSVGGMGSPLHF. CDR3 DNA, as far as it was read: TGTGCCTGGAGTGTAGGGGGCATGGGTTCACCC. The full variable domain, in which reference TRBV30 and TRBJ1-6 provide the parts outside the CDR3, is SQTIHQWPATLVQPVGSPLSLECTVEGTSNPNLYWYRQAAGRGLQLLFYSVGIGQISSEVPQNLSASRPQDRQFILSSKKLLLSDSGFYLCAWSVGGMGSPLHFGNGTRLTVT.

In its sample, this clone was seen many times. The CDR3 extends 3 residues past the end of the read, so its final part is completed from the germline J gene. The V gene is TRBV5-5, the J gene TRBJ1-6, with 7 positions matching TRBD1. This CDR3 has 14 amino acids. The trim removed 5 bases at V and 8 bases at J, leaving 7 bases unmatched. CDR1 SGHKS and CDR2 YYEKEE come from the germline V gene (reference sequence). The covered CDR3 bases are TGTGCCAGCAGTCCTGCCAGGGGGGATTCACCC. This codes for CASSPARGDSP. The whole CDR3 sequence reads CASSPARGDSPLHF.

This clone has at least ten counts. The read ends 3 residues early relative to the CDR3; the germline J gene fills the gap. The rearrangement links TRBV30 to TRBJ1-1; TRBD1 agrees at 7 bases. The CDR3 runs 11 residues. CDR1 and CDR2 (germline): GTSNPN, SVGIG (reference sequence). The covered CDR3 bases are TGTGCCTGGGACACAGGGGCCGAA. Its protein is CAWDTGAE. Given in full, the CDR3 is CAWDTGAEAFF.

CDR3 protein: CASSRDRGLLGEQFF. The CDR3 bases that were read are TGTGCCAGCAGCCGCGACAGGGGGCTTTTAGGTGAG. V gene TRBV7-9 combines with J gene TRBJ2-1; 10 bases agree with TRBD1. The read finishes 3 residues shy of the CDR3 end, and the germline J gene is used to complete it. The V gene's germline CDR1 is SEHNR and CDR2 FQNEAQ (reference sequence). V shed 5 bases and J 9 bases; nucleotides not matched to a gene: 10. The CDR3 has 15 residues.

This clone has more than one count but fewer than ten. Sequencing ends 3 residues short of the CDR3 end; the germline J gene provides the rest. The rearrangement links TRBV27 to TRBJ2-7; TRBD1 matches 9 bases. The V segment lost 3 bases and the J segment 3 bases; nucleotides outside the gene matches: 3. This CDR3 contains 14 residues. The germline gives CDR1 MNHEY, CDR2 SMNVEV (reference sequence). CDR3 DNA, as far as it was read: TGTGCCAGCAGTTTCACAGGGGGCGGCTACGAG. Amino acid sequence: CASSFTGGGYE. The complete CDR3 sequence is CASSFTGGGYEQYF.

There are many counts of this clone. This CDR3 reads CASSLAPERYNYGYTF. CDR3 DNA (partial): TGTGCCAGCAGCTTAGCGCCAGAGCGATACAACTATGGC. This chain joins TRBV7-8 and TRBJ1-2; D remains unclear. The CDR3 end lies 3 residues beyond the end of the read and is filled in from the germline J gene. Germline CDR1 and CDR2: SGHVS and FQNEAQ. The CDR3 has 16 amino acids. V was pared by 0 bases and J by 2 bases, with 13 bases between.

This clone was seen at least ten times. The observed sequence ends 3 residues before the CDR3 terminus, with the missing tail filled in from the germline J gene. The V gene is TRBV18, the J gene TRBJ2-7, with TRBD2 as a possible D gene (6 bases). Per germline, CDR1 KGHSH and CDR2 LQKENI. The CDR3 consists of 13 residues. V dropped 6 bases and J dropped 6 bases, with 15 bases sitting between them. CDR3 DNA, as far as it was read: TGTGCCAGCTCCGCTATCTCGGGGGTCGAG. This codes for CASSAISGVE. The complete CDR3 sequence is CASSAISGVEQYF.

As concerns this clone: The read gets to within 3 residues of the CDR3 end, and the germline J gene fills in the rest. The chain carries TRBV7-2 and TRBJ1-1, with 8 bases identical to TRBD1. This CDR3 region has 14 residues. The V gene end was trimmed by 5 bases and the J gene end by 4 bases; junction bases not matched to a gene: 6. CDR1 and CDR2 (germline): SGHTA, FQGNSA. The DNA read from the CDR3 is TGTGCCAGCAGCATCCGGACAGGGAGCACTGAA. Residues: CASSIRTGSTE. The entire CDR3 reads CASSIRTGSTEAFF.

There are many counts of this clone. The CDR3 goes on 3 residues after the read ends, and that part is filled in from the germline J gene. The chain uses TRBV30 and TRBJ2-3; 10 bases are a match to TRBD1. CDR1 is GTSNPN and CDR2 is SVGIG in the germline V gene (reference sequence). This CDR3 has 11 amino acids. The CDR3 sequence: CAWGQGETQYF. Incomplete CDR3 DNA: TGTGCCTGGGGACAGGGGGAGACG.

This clone was seen at least ten times. Read sequence stops 3 residues before the CDR3 end, and the germline J gene provides the missing end. This chain uses TRBV7-6 with TRBJ2-1; 14 nucleotides agree with TRBD2. The J segment lost 6 bases and the V segment lost 5 bases, leaving 6 bases of the junction unmatched. In germline, CDR1 is SGHVS, CDR2 FNYEAQ. This CDR3 comprises 16 residues. The CDR3 bases that were read are TGTGCCAGCAGCCCAGGGACTAGCGGGGGCCTCAATGAG. Protein product: CASSPGTSGGLNE. The CDR3 in full is CASSPGTSGGLNEQFF.

In its sample, this clone was seen a few times. The CDR3 end falls 3 residues outside the read, so it is completed with the germline J gene. This chain connects TRBV29-1 to TRBJ1-5; 9 bases agree with TRBD1. Germline V CDR1 and CDR2: SQVTM, ANQGSEA. This CDR3 has 12 amino acids. With 6 bases clipped from V and 7 bases from J, the junction kept 4 bases outside the gene matches. The part of the CDR3 DNA that was read is TGCAGCGTACAGGGGGCCGACCAGCCC. Amino acid sequence: CSVQGADQP. The whole CDR3 sequence reads CSVQGADQPQHF.

This clone has only a few counts. The read gets to within 3 residues of the CDR3 end, and the germline J gene fills in the rest. The chain joins TRBV5-1 to TRBJ1-2; unclear D gene. CDR3 length: 15 amino acids. Germline CDR1 and CDR2: SGHRS and YFSETQ. The CDR3 DNA, read in part, is TGCGCCAGCAGCTTGGCCGTGGCTAGCACAGATACC. It specifies CASSLAVASTDT. The whole CDR3 sequence reads CASSLAVASTDTYTF.

This clone showed up many times. The DNA ends 3 residues before the CDR3 does, and the rest of the CDR3 is filled in from the germline J gene. The rearrangement links TRBV19 to TRBJ2-2; perhaps TRBD1 as D (5 bases). The CDR3 is 14 amino acids. Per germline, CDR1 LNHDA and CDR2 SQIVND (reference sequence). Between the trimmed V and J ends, which lost 5 bases and 0 bases, there was a span of 7 bases. CDR3 DNA (partial): TGTGCCAGTAGTTGGGGCCCGAACACCGGGGAG. Encoded protein: CASSWGPNTGE. The entire CDR3 is CASSWGPNTGELFF. The variable domain in full, completed from reference TRBV19 and TRBJ2-2, reads DGGITQSPKYLFRKEGQNVTLSCEQNLNHDAMYWYRQDPGQGLRLIYYSQIVNDFQKGDIAEGYSVSREKKESFPLTVTSAQKNPTAFYLCASSWGPNTGELFFGEGSRLTVL.

To note about this clone: The CDR3 goes on 3 residues after the read ends, and that part is filled in from the germline J gene. The rearrangement joins TRBV18 to TRBJ1-6; D is unclear. V dropped 0 bases and J dropped 5 bases, with 11 bases sitting between them. Germline CDR1 reads KGHSH; CDR2 reads LQKENI. The CDR3 contains 16 residues. The CDR3 loop is CASSPPVVRDNSPLHF. Incomplete CDR3 DNA: TGTGCCAGCTCACCACCGGTTGTTAGGGATAATTCACCC.

Of note for this clone: The read terminates 3 residues ahead of where the CDR3 ends, so the germline J gene completes it. The V and J genes are TRBV19 and TRBJ1-1; the D gene is possibly TRBD1 (5 bases). CDR1 is LNHDA and CDR2 is SQIVND in the germline V gene (reference sequence). The CDR3 is 14 amino acids. The CDR3 sequence: CASSTGGLQETAFF. CDR3 DNA (partial): TGTGCCAGTAGTACCGGGGGACTTCAAGAGACC.

At least ten counts were recorded for this clone. The DNA ends 3 residues before the CDR3 does, and the rest of the CDR3 is filled in from the germline J gene. The chain joins TRBV20-1 to TRBJ2-7; 9 nucleotides align to TRBD2. V shed 1 base, J shed 3 bases, and the junction held 13 bases outside the gene matches. Germline V gene data show CDR1 as DFQATT and CDR2 as SNEGSKA (reference sequence). The CDR3 sequence is 17 residues long. CDR3 DNA (partial): TGCAGTGCTAGAGGACTAGCGGAGCCCTCGGACCTCTACGAG. Its translation is CSARGLAEPSDLYE. The CDR3 in full is CSARGLAEPSDLYEQYF.

This clone was detected many times. The read is 3 residues too short to cover the CDR3 end, so that end is filled in from the germline J gene. The chain combines TRBV6-4 with TRBJ1-1, with D possibly being TRBD1 (5 bases). V was clipped by 7 bases and J by 1 base, with 13 bases between them. This CDR3 spans 14 amino acids. The germline gives CDR1 MRHNA, CDR2 SNTAGT. The CDR3 protein is CASKIDRQNTEAFF. CDR3 DNA (partial): TGTGCCAGCAAAATAGACAGACAGAACACTGAA.

The table lists this clone with many counts. The CDR3 end falls 3 residues outside the read, so it is completed with the germline J gene. V gene TRBV6-1 combines with J gene TRBJ2-2, with 9 positions matching TRBD1. The trim removed 4 bases at V and 3 bases at J, leaving 0 bases unmatched. The CDR3 totals 14 residues. Germline V gives CDR1 MNHNS, CDR2 SASEGT. The CDR3 DNA, read in part, is TGTGCCAGCAGTGGACAGGGGGACACCGGGGAG. As protein: CASSGQGDTGE. Given in full, the CDR3 is CASSGQGDTGELFF.

This clone was seen many times. The read falls 3 residues short of the CDR3 end, and the missing part is taken from the germline J gene. The rearrangement joins TRBV18 to TRBJ2-5; D remains ambiguous. The ends were cut back, 6 bases at V and 6 bases at J, with 20 bases in the middle. CDR1 KGHSH and CDR2 LQKENI come from the germline V gene. The CDR3 is made up of 15 amino acids. Partial CDR3 DNA: TGTGCCAGCTCCGAAACGAGACTCCCCGTAAAGACC. This encodes CASSETRLPVKT. The full CDR3 protein reads CASSETRLPVKTQYF.

This clone was seen ten or more times. The read comes to an end 3 residues before the CDR3 does, leaving the germline J gene to fill in the end. The chain is built from TRBV18 and TRBJ1-1; D might be TRBD1 (6 bases). Germline V gene sequence: CDR1 KGHSH, CDR2 LQKENI. The CDR3 is 14 residues long. Deletions cut 2 bases from V and 5 bases from J, with 12 bases between. CDR3 DNA, as far as it was read: TGTGCCAGCTCACCAATAGCAGGGGAGACTGAA. It encodes CASSPIAGETE. The full CDR3 protein reads CASSPIAGETEAFF.

As concerns this clone: The CDR3 extends 3 residues past the end of the read, so its final part is completed from the germline J gene. This rearrangement joins TRBV6-1 to TRBJ2-3; D gene unclear. The CDR3 extends over 14 amino acids. The germline V gene encodes CDR1 MNHNS and CDR2 SASEGT. The CDR3 bases that were read are TGTGCCAGCAGTGAAGCAGGGCCGCCCCAGCCG. Translating gives CASSEAGPPQP. The CDR3 in full is CASSEAGPPQPQYF.

This clone was detected many times. The DNA ends 3 residues before the CDR3 does, and the rest of the CDR3 is filled in from the germline J gene. J is TRBJ1-4 and V is TRBV19, with 9 nucleotides matching TRBD1. CDR3 size: 14 residues. V dropped 6 bases and J dropped 5; count of bases not matched to a gene: 4. Per the germline V gene, CDR1 is LNHDA and CDR2 is SQIVND (reference sequence). The sequenced CDR3 bases are TGTGCCAGTAGAACCGGGACAGGGAATGAAAAA. Protein sequence: CASRTGTGNEK. The full CDR3 protein is CASRTGTGNEKLFF.

This clone has a count of ten or more. The read comes to an end 3 residues before the CDR3 does, leaving the germline J gene to fill in the end. The chain uses TRBV13 and TRBJ2-5, with a weak D call TRBD2 (7 bases). V was cut by 6 bases and J by 5 bases, with 16 bases left in between. The CDR3 has 14 residues. CDR1 PRHDT and CDR2 FYEKMQ come from the germline V gene (reference sequence). CDR3 residues: CASSSRGPVETQYF. The CDR3 DNA, read in part, is TGTGCCAGCAGTTCGCGGGGGCCTGTTGAGACC.

At least ten counts were recorded for this clone. The DNA read from the CDR3 is TGTGCCAGCAGTGAACGGTCACTAGCGGGGGGGCGCGAG. Its translation: CASSERSLAGGRE. The whole CDR3 is CASSERSLAGGREQYF. This rearrangement joins TRBV2 to TRBJ2-7; 13 bases are shared with TRBD2. Coverage ceases 3 residues before the CDR3 finishes, and the germline J gene fills in the end. Germline values: CDR1 SNHLY, CDR2 FYNNEI. After removal of 2 bases from V and 6 bases from J, the junction contained 7 bases not matched to a gene. There are 16 residues in the CDR3.

Ten or more counts support this clone. The read is 3 residues too short to cover the CDR3 end, so that end is filled in from the germline J gene. The chain is built from TRBV30 and TRBJ2-7; 8 bases agree with TRBD2. The CDR3 length is 11 residues. Germline V gene sequence: CDR1 GTSNPN, CDR2 SVGIG (reference sequence). V shed 6 bases, J shed 3 bases, and the junction held 1 base outside the gene matches. The CDR3 sequence: CACGRGYEQYF. The sequenced CDR3 bases are TGTGCCTGCGGGAGGGGCTACGAG.